These T cell receptor beta chains were read from a single sample in a study of molecular identifiers for immune sequencing clone quantification. TCRdb re-called the PCR reads through MiXCR, storing one row per CDR3 protein. The sample carries 60,000 to 80,000 distinct CDR3 sequences, 18% recorded once. Sequenced: naive CD8+ T cells from blood, with Jurkat cell RNA spiked in. These receptors originate from a human donor in good health. Some libraries in this study had Jurkat cell RNA spiked in. CDR3s include the opening cysteine and the closing phenylalanine or tryptophan. Fields, in order: CDR3 protein, CDR3 DNA, V gene, D gene, clone size, J gene. A D gene is named only where the DNA matches it firmly. Clone size is given for some rows only: seen once, a few or many times, or a class if the clone is expanded.

CDR3aa: CASSPISVLSGSTVVSAGELFF
CDR3nt: TGTGCCAGCAGCCCCATTTCGGTTTTGAGCGGGAGCACCGTGGTTTCCGCCGGGGAGCTGTTTTTT
v_gene: TRBV7-9
d_gene: TRBD2
abundance: many
j_gene: TRBJ2-2

CDR3aa: CASSPSPPGANQPQHF
CDR3nt: TGCGCCAGCAGTCCCAGCCCCCCAGGGGCCAATCAGCCCCAGCATTTT
v_gene: TRBV4-1
d_gene: .
abundance: many
j_gene: TRBJ1-5

CDR3aa: CASSPTEYNEQFF
CDR3nt: TGTGCCAGCAGTCCGACAGAGTACAATGAGCAGTTCTTC
v_gene: TRBV27
d_gene: .
abundance: many
j_gene: TRBJ2-1

CDR3aa: CSGRTGESYNEQFF
CDR3nt: TGCAGCGGCCGGACAGGAGAAAGTTACAATGAGCAGTTCTTC
v_gene: TRBV29-1
d_gene: TRBD1
abundance: many
j_gene: TRBJ2-1

CDR3aa: CASSLIDSSYEQYF
CDR3nt: TGTGCCAGCAGTTTGATAGACAGCTCCTACGAGCAGTACTTC
v_gene: TRBV28
d_gene: .
abundance: many
j_gene: TRBJ2-7

CDR3aa: CAGSVGGGTDTQYF
CDR3nt: TGTGCCGGCAGCGTAGGTGGGGGCACAGATACGCAGTATTTT
v_gene: TRBV9
d_gene: .
abundance: .
j_gene: TRBJ2-3

CDR3aa: CASSPGTGAINEQFF
CDR3nt: TGTGCCAGCAGCCCCGGGACAGGGGCTATCAATGAGCAGTTCTTC
v_gene: TRBV7-9
d_gene: TRBD1
abundance: few
j_gene: TRBJ2-1

CDR3aa: CASSEQGLGEQYF
CDR3nt: TGCGCCAGCAGTGAACAGGGTCTGGGGGAGCAGTACTTC
v_gene: TRBV4-1
d_gene: .
abundance: many
j_gene: TRBJ2-7

CDR3aa: CASSRGGRGEAFF
CDR3nt: TGTGCCAGCAGTAGAGGGGGTCGGGGTGAAGCTTTCTTT
v_gene: TRBV27
d_gene: .
abundance: many
j_gene: TRBJ1-1

CDR3aa: CASSPRETEAFF
CDR3nt: TGTGCCAGCAGCCCCCGGGAAACTGAAGCTTTCTTT
v_gene: TRBV9
d_gene: .
abundance: many
j_gene: TRBJ1-1

CDR3aa: CVTGGKGNQPQHF
CDR3nt: TGTGTCACCGGCGGGAAAGGCAATCAGCCCCAGCATTTT
v_gene: TRBV10-3
d_gene: .
abundance: .
j_gene: TRBJ1-5

CDR3aa: CASSLGPAGPDTQYF
CDR3nt: TGTGCCAGCAGCCTAGGACCAGCGGGTCCAGATACGCAGTATTTT
v_gene: TRBV7-2
d_gene: .
abundance: .
j_gene: TRBJ2-3

CDR3aa: CASSFIRGETQYF
CDR3nt: TGTGCCAGCAGCTTTATCAGGGGTGAGACCCAGTACTTC
v_gene: TRBV7-8
d_gene: .
abundance: many
j_gene: TRBJ2-5

CDR3aa: CASSFESGRDTDTQYF
CDR3nt: TGTGCCAGCAGTTTCGAGAGCGGGAGGGACACAGATACGCAGTATTTT
v_gene: TRBV6-2/TRBV6-3
d_gene: TRBD2
abundance: many
j_gene: TRBJ2-3

CDR3aa: CATSENLNSPLHF
CDR3nt: TGTGCCACCAGTGAGAATCTGAATTCACCCCTCCACTTT
v_gene: TRBV24-1
d_gene: .
abundance: .
j_gene: TRBJ1-6

CDR3aa: CSAWKAGELFF
CDR3nt: TGCAGCGCCTGGAAGGCCGGGGAGCTGTTTTTT
v_gene: TRBV29-1
d_gene: .
abundance: many
j_gene: TRBJ2-2

CDR3aa: CASSPILGVPQETQYF
CDR3nt: TGTGCCAGCAGCCCGATCCTTGGGGTCCCACAAGAGACCCAGTACTTC
v_gene: TRBV7-9
d_gene: .
abundance: many
j_gene: TRBJ2-5

CDR3aa: CASSLSTPVYEQYF
CDR3nt: TGTGCCAGCAGCTTATCTACCCCCGTCTACGAGCAGTACTTC
v_gene: TRBV11-2
d_gene: .
abundance: .
j_gene: TRBJ2-7

CDR3aa: CAWSRLATDTQYF
CDR3nt: TGTGCCTGGAGTCGACTAGCGACAGATACGCAGTATTTT
v_gene: TRBV30
d_gene: TRBD2
abundance: many
j_gene: TRBJ2-3

CDR3aa: CASSLVGVRYEQYF
CDR3nt: TGTGCCAGCAGCTTAGTGGGGGTTAGGTACGAGCAGTACTTC
v_gene: TRBV7-2
d_gene: .
abundance: many
j_gene: TRBJ2-7

CDR3aa: CASSFPLTF
CDR3nt: TGTGCCAGCAGTTTCCCCCTGACTTTC
v_gene: TRBV12-3/TRBV12-4
d_gene: .
abundance: many
j_gene: TRBJ2-6

CDR3aa: CASSILIPSGAQYNEQFF
CDR3nt: TGTGCCAGTAGTATATTGATTCCTAGCGGGGCTCAGTACAATGAGCAGTTCTTC
v_gene: TRBV19
d_gene: TRBD2
abundance: few
j_gene: TRBJ2-1

CDR3aa: CASSQDSPYEQYF
CDR3nt: TGTGCCAGCAGCCAAGATTCCCCCTACGAGCAGTACTTC
v_gene: TRBV3-1
d_gene: .
abundance: few
j_gene: TRBJ2-7

CDR3aa: CALGRSDTELEDVNTEAFF
CDR3nt: TGTGCCCTAGGCAGGAGCGACACAGAGTTAGAGGACGTGAACACTGAAGCTTTCTTT
v_gene: TRBV2
d_gene: .
abundance: .
j_gene: TRBJ1-1

CDR3aa: CASSPRQGPWNTEAFF
CDR3nt: TGTGCCAGCAGCCCGAGACAGGGCCCATGGAACACTGAAGCTTTCTTT
v_gene: TRBV7-8
d_gene: TRBD1
abundance: many
j_gene: TRBJ1-1

CDR3aa: CASSPGPGGQDNEKLFF
CDR3nt: TGCGCCAGCAGCCCCGGGCCAGGGGGCCAGGATAATGAAAAACTGTTTTTT
v_gene: TRBV4-1
d_gene: TRBD1
abundance: many
j_gene: TRBJ1-4

CDR3aa: CASSLAAAPTYEQYF
CDR3nt: TGTGCCAGCAGCTTAGCAGCGGCGCCTACGTACGAGCAGTACTTC
v_gene: TRBV7-6
d_gene: .
abundance: many
j_gene: TRBJ2-7

CDR3aa: CASSKGSNTGELFF
CDR3nt: TGTGCCAGCAGCAAGGGATCGAACACCGGGGAGCTGTTTTTT
v_gene: TRBV11-3
d_gene: .
abundance: many
j_gene: TRBJ2-2

CDR3aa: CAGRTGTREQYF
CDR3nt: TGTGCCGGCAGAACAGGGACCAGAGAGCAGTACTTC
v_gene: TRBV27
d_gene: .
abundance: .
j_gene: TRBJ2-7

CDR3aa: CASSYSWGAIQPQHF
CDR3nt: TGTGCCAGCAGTTACTCGTGGGGGGCGATTCAGCCCCAGCATTTT
v_gene: TRBV6-2/TRBV6-3
d_gene: .
abundance: many
j_gene: TRBJ1-5

CDR3aa: CSAGTSGTYEQYF
CDR3nt: TGCAGTGCCGGGACTAGCGGCACCTACGAGCAGTACTTC
v_gene: TRBV20-1
d_gene: TRBD2
abundance: .
j_gene: TRBJ2-7

CDR3aa: CATWDSSTDTQYF
CDR3nt: TGTGCCACTTGGGACAGTAGCACAGATACGCAGTATTTT
v_gene: TRBV24-1
d_gene: TRBD1
abundance: many
j_gene: TRBJ2-3

CDR3aa: CASSLRLAGAVGSTDTQYF
CDR3nt: TGTGCCAGCAGCTTAAGACTAGCGGGAGCGGTGGGAAGCACAGATACGCAGTATTTT
v_gene: TRBV7-2
d_gene: TRBD2
abundance: medium-sized
j_gene: TRBJ2-3

CDR3aa: CASSLRGGREAFF
CDR3nt: TGTGCCAGCAGTTTAAGGGGTGGCAGAGAAGCTTTCTTT
v_gene: TRBV28
d_gene: .
abundance: many
j_gene: TRBJ1-1

CDR3aa: CASSETTGFNEKLFF
CDR3nt: TGTGCCAGCAGTGAAACTACAGGATTTAATGAAAAACTGTTTTTT
v_gene: TRBV2
d_gene: .
abundance: many
j_gene: TRBJ1-4

CDR3aa: CASSTGLLAGSSTDTQYF
CDR3nt: TGTGCCAGTAGTACGGGACTACTAGCGGGGTCTAGCACAGATACGCAGTATTTT
v_gene: TRBV19
d_gene: TRBD2
abundance: many
j_gene: TRBJ2-3

CDR3aa: CASSQGQGANEQFF
CDR3nt: TGTGCCAGCAGTCAGGGACAGGGGGCAAATGAGCAGTTCTTC
v_gene: TRBV2
d_gene: TRBD1
abundance: .
j_gene: TRBJ2-1

CDR3aa: CASSNPLAGIYEQYF
CDR3nt: TGTGCCAGCAGCAACCCACTAGCGGGAATCTACGAGCAGTACTTC
v_gene: TRBV7-2
d_gene: TRBD2
abundance: many
j_gene: TRBJ2-7

CDR3aa: CASSPTTGGWRWWQYF
CDR3nt: TGTGCCAGCAGCCCTACAACAGGGGGTTGGCGGTGGTGGCAGTACTTC
v_gene: TRBV7-9
d_gene: TRBD1
abundance: many
j_gene: TRBJ2-7

CDR3aa: CASSSLGQAGTDTQYF
CDR3nt: TGTGCCAGCAGTTCCTTGGGGCAGGCGGGCACAGATACGCAGTATTTT
v_gene: TRBV13
d_gene: .
abundance: many
j_gene: TRBJ2-3

CDR3aa: CASSSHTVGEQYF
CDR3nt: TGTGCCAGCAGTTCCCACACGGTCGGAGAGCAGTACTTC
v_gene: TRBV27
d_gene: .
abundance: many
j_gene: TRBJ2-7

CDR3aa: CAWSVLEGIPGYTF
CDR3nt: TGTGCCTGGAGTGTACTTGAGGGGATCCCTGGCTACACCTTC
v_gene: TRBV30
d_gene: .
abundance: many
j_gene: TRBJ1-2

CDR3aa: CASGGLAGGSDNEQFF
CDR3nt: TGTGCCAGCGGGGGACTAGCGGGAGGGAGCGACAATGAGCAGTTCTTC
v_gene: TRBV27
d_gene: TRBD2
abundance: few
j_gene: TRBJ2-1

CDR3aa: CASSSLAGVGNEQFF
CDR3nt: TGTGCCAGCAGCTCCCTAGCGGGAGTGGGCAATGAGCAGTTCTTC
v_gene: TRBV11-2
d_gene: TRBD2
abundance: few
j_gene: TRBJ2-1

CDR3aa: CASSQDSPSSFEWNEQFF
CDR3nt: TGCGCCAGCAGCCAAGATTCCCCCTCGAGTTTCGAGTGGAATGAGCAGTTCTTC
v_gene: TRBV4-1
d_gene: .
abundance: many
j_gene: TRBJ2-1

CDR3aa: CSVSSRGARPYEQYF
CDR3nt: TGCAGCGTTTCGTCCCGGGGGGCCCGTCCCTACGAGCAGTACTTC
v_gene: TRBV29-1
d_gene: .
abundance: many
j_gene: TRBJ2-7

CDR3aa: CASSLATVGDTQYF
CDR3nt: TGTGCCAGCAGCTTAGCTACAGTGGGGGATACGCAGTATTTT
v_gene: TRBV7-6
d_gene: .
abundance: many
j_gene: TRBJ2-3

CDR3aa: CASNLGGQGVYEQYF
CDR3nt: TGTGCCAGCAACCTAGGGGGACAGGGGGTCTACGAGCAGTACTTC
v_gene: TRBV12-3/TRBV12-4
d_gene: TRBD1
abundance: .
j_gene: TRBJ2-7

CDR3aa: CSVEWLYEQYF
CDR3nt: TGCAGCGTTGAATGGCTCTACGAGCAGTACTTC
v_gene: TRBV29-1
d_gene: .
abundance: .
j_gene: TRBJ2-7

CDR3aa: CAWLPGREYAREQFF
CDR3nt: TGTGCCTGGCTTCCGGGGCGGGAGTACGCGCGGGAGCAGTTCTTC
v_gene: TRBV30
d_gene: TRBD2
abundance: .
j_gene: TRBJ2-1

CDR3aa: CSVEDGLAEYNEQFF
CDR3nt: TGCAGCGTTGAAGACGGGCTAGCGGAGTATAATGAGCAGTTCTTC
v_gene: TRBV29-1
d_gene: TRBD2
abundance: many
j_gene: TRBJ2-1

CDR3aa: CASSEHTYEQYF
CDR3nt: TGCGCCAGCAGTGAACACACCTACGAGCAGTACTTC
v_gene: TRBV10-2
d_gene: .
abundance: .
j_gene: TRBJ2-7

CDR3aa: CASSLTGGRYNEQFF
CDR3nt: TGCGCCAGCAGCTTGACAGGGGGCCGATACAATGAGCAGTTCTTC
v_gene: TRBV5-1
d_gene: TRBD1
abundance: .
j_gene: TRBJ2-1

CDR3aa: CASSVTSPYNEQFF
CDR3nt: TGTGCCAGTAGTGTGACTAGCCCCTACAATGAGCAGTTCTTC
v_gene: TRBV19
d_gene: TRBD2
abundance: .
j_gene: TRBJ2-1